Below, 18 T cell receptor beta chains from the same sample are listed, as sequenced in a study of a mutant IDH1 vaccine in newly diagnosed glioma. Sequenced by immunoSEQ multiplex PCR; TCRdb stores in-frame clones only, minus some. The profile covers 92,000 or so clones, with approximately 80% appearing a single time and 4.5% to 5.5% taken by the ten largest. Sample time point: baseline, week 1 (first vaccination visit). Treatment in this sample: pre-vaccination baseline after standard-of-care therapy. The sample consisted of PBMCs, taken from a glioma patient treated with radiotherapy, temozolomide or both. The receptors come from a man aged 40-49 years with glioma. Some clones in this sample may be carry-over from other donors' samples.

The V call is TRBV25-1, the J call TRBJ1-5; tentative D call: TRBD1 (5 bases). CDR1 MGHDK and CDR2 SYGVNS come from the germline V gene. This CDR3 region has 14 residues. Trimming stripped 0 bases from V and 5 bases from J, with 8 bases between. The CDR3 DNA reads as TGTGCCAGCAGTGAATACGGCAGGGATCAGCCCCAGCATTTT. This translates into CASSEYGRDQPQHF.

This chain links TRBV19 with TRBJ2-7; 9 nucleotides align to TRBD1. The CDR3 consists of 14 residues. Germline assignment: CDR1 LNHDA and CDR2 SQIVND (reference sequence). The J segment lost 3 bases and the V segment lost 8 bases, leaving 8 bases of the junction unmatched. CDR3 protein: CASARTGGGYEQYF. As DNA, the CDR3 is TGTGCCAGTGCACGAACAGGGGGCGGCTACGAGCAGTACTTC.

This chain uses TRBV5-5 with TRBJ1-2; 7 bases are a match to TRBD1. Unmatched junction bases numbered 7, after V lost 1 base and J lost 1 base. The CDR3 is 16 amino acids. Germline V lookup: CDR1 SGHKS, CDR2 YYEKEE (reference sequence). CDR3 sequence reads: CASSLPGTAVNYGYTF. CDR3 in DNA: TGTGCCAGCAGCTTGCCCGGGACAGCCGTTAACTATGGCTACACCTTC. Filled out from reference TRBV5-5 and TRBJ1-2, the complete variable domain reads DAGVTQSPTHLIKTRGQQVTLRCSPISGHKSVSWYQQVLGQGPQFIFQYYEKEERGRGNFPDRFSARQFPNYSSELNVNALLLGDSALYLCASSLPGTAVNYGYTFGSGTRLTVV.

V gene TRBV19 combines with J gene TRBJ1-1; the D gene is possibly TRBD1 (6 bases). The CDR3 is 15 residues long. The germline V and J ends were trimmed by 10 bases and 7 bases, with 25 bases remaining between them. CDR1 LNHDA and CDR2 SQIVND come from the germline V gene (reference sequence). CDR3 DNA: TGTGCCACAAAGTCGGCGGGGGGCGGTGTAAATGAAGCTTTCTTT. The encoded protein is CATKSAGGGVNEAFF. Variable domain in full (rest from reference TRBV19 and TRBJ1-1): DGGITQSPKYLFRKEGQNVTLSCEQNLNHDAMYWYRQDPGQGLRLIYYSQIVNDFQKGDIAEGYSVSREKKESFPLTVTSAQKNPTAFYLCATKSAGGGVNEAFFGQGTRLTVV.

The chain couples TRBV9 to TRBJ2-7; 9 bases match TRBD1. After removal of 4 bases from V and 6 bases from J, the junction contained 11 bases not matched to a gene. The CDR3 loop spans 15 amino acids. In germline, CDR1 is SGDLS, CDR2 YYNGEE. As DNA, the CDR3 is TGTGCCAGCAGCCCGAGGACAGGGGAAGTGGGCGAGCAGTACTTC. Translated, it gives CASSPRTGEVGEQYF.

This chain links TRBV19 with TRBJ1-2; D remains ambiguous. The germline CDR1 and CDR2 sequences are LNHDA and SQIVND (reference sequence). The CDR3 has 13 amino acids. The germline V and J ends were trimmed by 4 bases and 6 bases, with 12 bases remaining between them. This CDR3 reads CASSTDIFDGYTF. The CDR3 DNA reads TGTGCCAGTAGTACTGACATTTTTGATGGCTACACCTTC.

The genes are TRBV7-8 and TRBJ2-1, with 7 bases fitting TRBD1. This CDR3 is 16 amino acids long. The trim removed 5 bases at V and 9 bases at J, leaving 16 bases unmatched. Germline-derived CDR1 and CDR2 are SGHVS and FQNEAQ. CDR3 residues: CASSPVRDRVLGEQFF. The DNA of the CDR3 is TGTGCCAGCAGCCCCGTAAGAGACAGGGTTTTGGGTGAGCAGTTCTTC.

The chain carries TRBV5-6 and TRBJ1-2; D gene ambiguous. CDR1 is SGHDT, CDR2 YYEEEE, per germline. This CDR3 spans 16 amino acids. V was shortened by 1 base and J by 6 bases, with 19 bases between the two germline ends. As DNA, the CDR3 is TGTGCCAGCAGCTTGACCTCCAGCCCAAGGATGGATGGCTACACCTTC. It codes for CASSLTSSPRMDGYTF.

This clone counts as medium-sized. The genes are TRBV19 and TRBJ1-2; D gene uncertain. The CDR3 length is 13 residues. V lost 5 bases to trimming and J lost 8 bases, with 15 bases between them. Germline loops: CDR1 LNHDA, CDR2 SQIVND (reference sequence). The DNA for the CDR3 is TGTGCCAGTAGTTGGTCCCTTGACAAAGGCTACACCTTC. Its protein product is CASSWSLDKGYTF.

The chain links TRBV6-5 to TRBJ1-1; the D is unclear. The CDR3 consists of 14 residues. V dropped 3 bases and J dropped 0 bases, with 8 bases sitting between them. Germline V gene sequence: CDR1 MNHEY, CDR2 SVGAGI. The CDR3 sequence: CASSYLGLNTEAFF. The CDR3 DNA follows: TGTGCCAGCAGTTATCTCGGCTTGAACACTGAAGCTTTCTTT.

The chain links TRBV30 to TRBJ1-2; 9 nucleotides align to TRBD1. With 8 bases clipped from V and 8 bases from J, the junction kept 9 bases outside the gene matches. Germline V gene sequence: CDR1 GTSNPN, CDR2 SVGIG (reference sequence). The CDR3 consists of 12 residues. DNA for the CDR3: TGTGCCAGCAACCGGGACAGGGAGGGCTACACCTTC. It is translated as CASNRDREGYTF. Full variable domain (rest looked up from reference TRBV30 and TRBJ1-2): SQTIHQWPATLVQPVGSPLSLECTVEGTSNPNLYWYRQAAGRGLQLLFYSVGIGQISSEVPQNLSASRPQDRQFILSSKKLLLSDSGFYLCASNRDREGYTFGSGTRLTVV.

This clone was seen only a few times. The CDR3 coding sequence is TGTGCCAGTAGTATCGGGGTCAACACCTACGAGCAGTACTTC. Amino acid sequence: CASSIGVNTYEQYF. The chain is built from TRBV19 and TRBJ2-7; D may be TRBD2 (5 bases). From germline, CDR1 is LNHDA and CDR2 SQIVND (reference sequence). Trimming stripped 3 bases from V and 2 bases from J, with 11 bases between. The CDR3 consists of 14 residues.

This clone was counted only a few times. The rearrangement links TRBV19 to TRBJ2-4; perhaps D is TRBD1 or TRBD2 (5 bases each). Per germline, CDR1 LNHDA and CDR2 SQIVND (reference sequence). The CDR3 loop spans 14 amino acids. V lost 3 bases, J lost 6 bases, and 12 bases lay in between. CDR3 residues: CASSIGDALNIQYF. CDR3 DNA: TGTGCCAGTAGTATCGGGGACGCGCTAAACATTCAGTACTTC. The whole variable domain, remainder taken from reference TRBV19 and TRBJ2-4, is DGGITQSPKYLFRKEGQNVTLSCEQNLNHDAMYWYRQDPGQGLRLIYYSQIVNDFQKGDIAEGYSVSREKKESFPLTVTSAQKNPTAFYLCASSIGDALNIQYFGAGTRLSVL.

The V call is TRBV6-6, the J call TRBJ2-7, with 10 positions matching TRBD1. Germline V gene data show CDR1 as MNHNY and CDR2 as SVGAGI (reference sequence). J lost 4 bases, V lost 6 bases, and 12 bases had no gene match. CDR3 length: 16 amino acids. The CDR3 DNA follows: TGTGCCAGCAGCATCCAACCGGGACAGGGGAGATACGAGCAGTACTTC. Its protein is CASSIQPGQGRYEQYF.

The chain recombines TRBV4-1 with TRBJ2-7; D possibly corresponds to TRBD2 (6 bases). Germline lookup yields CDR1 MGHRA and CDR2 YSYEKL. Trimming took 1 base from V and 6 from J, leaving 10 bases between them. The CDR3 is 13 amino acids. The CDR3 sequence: CASSQVGGVEQYF. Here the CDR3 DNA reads TGCGCCAGCAGCCAAGTAGGAGGGGTCGAGCAGTACTTC.

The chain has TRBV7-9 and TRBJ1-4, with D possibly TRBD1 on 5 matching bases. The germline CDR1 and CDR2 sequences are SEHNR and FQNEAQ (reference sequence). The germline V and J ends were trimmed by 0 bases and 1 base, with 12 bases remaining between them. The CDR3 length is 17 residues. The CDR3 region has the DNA TGTGCCAGCAGCTTAGCGCGGGGCCCTCGAACTAATGAAAAACTGTTTTTT. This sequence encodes CASSLARGPRTNEKLFF.

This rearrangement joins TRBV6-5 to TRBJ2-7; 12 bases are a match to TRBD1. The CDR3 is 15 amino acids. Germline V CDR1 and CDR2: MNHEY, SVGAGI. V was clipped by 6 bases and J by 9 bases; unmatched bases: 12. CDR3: CASSPGTGGYFGQYF. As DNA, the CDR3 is TGTGCCAGCAGCCCTGGGACAGGGGGCTACTTCGGGCAGTACTTC.

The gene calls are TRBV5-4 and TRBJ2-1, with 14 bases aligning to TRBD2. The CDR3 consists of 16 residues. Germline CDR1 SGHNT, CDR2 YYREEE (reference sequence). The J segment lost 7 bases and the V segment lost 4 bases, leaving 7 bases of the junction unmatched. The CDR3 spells CASSGFGTSGGNEQFF. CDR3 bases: TGTGCCAGCAGCGGATTCGGGACTAGCGGGGGAAATGAGCAGTTCTTC.